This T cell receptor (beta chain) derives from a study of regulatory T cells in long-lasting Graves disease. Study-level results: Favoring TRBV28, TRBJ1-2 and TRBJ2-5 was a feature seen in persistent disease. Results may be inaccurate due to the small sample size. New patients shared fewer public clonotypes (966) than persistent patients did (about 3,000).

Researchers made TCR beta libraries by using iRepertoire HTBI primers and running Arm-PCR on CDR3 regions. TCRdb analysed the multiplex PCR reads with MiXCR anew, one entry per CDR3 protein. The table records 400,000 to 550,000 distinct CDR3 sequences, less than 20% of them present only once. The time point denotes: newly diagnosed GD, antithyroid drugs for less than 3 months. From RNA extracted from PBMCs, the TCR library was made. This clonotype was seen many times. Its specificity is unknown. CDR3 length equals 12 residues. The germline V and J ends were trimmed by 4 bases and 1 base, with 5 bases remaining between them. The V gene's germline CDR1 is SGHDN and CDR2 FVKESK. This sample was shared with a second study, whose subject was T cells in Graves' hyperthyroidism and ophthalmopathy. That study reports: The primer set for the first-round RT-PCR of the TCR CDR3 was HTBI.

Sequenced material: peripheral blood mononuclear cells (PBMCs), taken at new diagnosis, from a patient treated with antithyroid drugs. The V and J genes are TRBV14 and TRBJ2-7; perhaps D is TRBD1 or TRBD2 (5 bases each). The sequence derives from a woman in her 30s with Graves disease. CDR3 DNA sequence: TGTGCCAGCAGCCGGGGGTCCTACGAGCAGTACTTC. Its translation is CASSRGSYEQYF.